The 17 T cell receptor beta chains listed next were all sequenced from one sample in a study of T cell responses to AZD1222 COVID-19 vaccine. Clones were read by immunoSEQ multiplex PCR, and TCRdb kept only the in-frame ones, dropping some. Of 160,000 or so clones in the sample, 90% were seen once. Source: peripheral blood, taken 28 days after the second AZD1222 dose. The receptors were gathered from an adult who received the AZD1222 COVID-19 vaccine.

CDR3 residues: CASSWDSYTGELFF. The DNA for the CDR3 is TGTGCCAGCAGTTGGGACAGCTACACCGGGGAGCTGTTTTTT. The V call is TRBV6-5, the J call TRBJ2-2; 7 bases agree with TRBD1. Germline V gene data show CDR1 as MNHEY and CDR2 as SVGAGI. The length of the CDR3 is 14 residues. Losses at the gene ends were 4 bases for V and 3 bases for J; bases not matched to a gene: 2.

The chain joins TRBV28 to TRBJ2-1; maybe TRBD2 (5 bases). V was pared by 6 bases and J by 0 bases, with 9 bases between. CDR3 size: 14 residues. Germline CDR1 reads MDHEN; CDR2 reads SYDVKM. CDR3 DNA: TGTGCCAGCAGGCTACTAGTCTCCTACAATGAGCAGTTCTTC. Its protein product is CASRLLVSYNEQFF. Together with reference TRBV28 and TRBJ2-1, the CDR3 gives the full variable domain: DVKVTQSSRYLVKRTGEKVFLECVQDMDHENMFWYRQDPGLGLRLIYFSYDVKMKEKGDIPEGYSVSREKKERFSLILESASTNQTSMYLCASRLLVSYNEQFFGPGTRLTVL.

The chain uses TRBV4-1 and TRBJ2-7, with 8 bases aligning to TRBD2. The germline CDR1 and CDR2 sequences are MGHRA and YSYEKL. J was trimmed by 2 bases and V by 1 base; bases with no gene match: 7. CDR3 length: 16 residues. The CDR3 sequence is CASSQGELAATYEQYF. In DNA, the CDR3 is TGCGCCAGCAGCCAAGGGGAACTAGCGGCCACCTACGAGCAGTACTTC.

The chain combines TRBV7-2 with TRBJ2-1, with 11 bases that match TRBD2. CDR3 length: 16 amino acids. CDR1 is SGHTA, CDR2 FQGNSA, per germline. J lost 3 bases, V lost 3 bases, and 4 bases had no gene match. CDR3 coding DNA: TGTGCCAGCAGCTTGTCTAGCGGGGGGAACTACAATGAGCAGTTCTTC. As protein: CASSLSSGGNYNEQFF.

This sequence joins TRBV7-2 and TRBJ1-2; D is ambiguous. V dropped 1 base and J dropped 3 bases, with 12 bases sitting between them. CDR1 SGHTA and CDR2 FQGNSA come from the germline V gene. The length of the CDR3 is 15 residues. The CDR3 DNA sequence: TGTGCCAGCAGCTTAGACCGTATCCGCCACTATGGCTACACCTTC. Protein: CASSLDRIRHYGYTF.

The gene calls are TRBV7-2 and TRBJ2-3; 9 bases are a match to TRBD2. Germline trimming cut 5 bases from V and 8 bases from J; bases unmatched to any gene: 17. CDR1 SGHTA and CDR2 FQGNSA come from the germline V gene. The CDR3 is made up of 17 amino acids. The CDR3 region has the DNA TGTGCCAGCAGCCAAATTGGGACTAGCCGGAGCCTAAGTACGCAGTATTTT. Translated, it gives CASSQIGTSRSLSTQYF.

The V and J genes are TRBV3-1 (or the pseudogene TRBV3-2) and TRBJ1-6; 8 nucleotides align to TRBD1. This CDR3 has 14 residues. V lost 6 bases and J lost 10; bases outside the gene matches: 8. Germline V gene sequence: CDR1 LGHDT, CDR2 YNNKEL (reference sequence). For the CDR3, the DNA is TGTGCCAGCAGTCGACAGGGGATAGGATCACCCCTCCACTTT. Translation gives CASSRQGIGSPLHF.

This rearrangement joins TRBV5-1 to TRBJ1-1; 8 nucleotides agree with TRBD1. Germline V gene lookup returns CDR1 SGHRS and CDR2 YFSETQ. The V and J ends lost 0 bases and 4 bases, in that order; junction bases with no gene match: 5. This CDR3 has 15 residues. CDR3 nucleotide sequence: TGCGCCAGCAGCTTGGAAACAGGGGGATCCACTGAAGCTTTCTTT. Amino acids: CASSLETGGSTEAFF.

The DNA of the CDR3 is TGTGCCAGCCAGACAGGGGTTCTGGGCTACACCTTC. It yields the protein CASQTGVLGYTF. J is TRBJ1-2 and V is TRBV7-2, with TRBD1 matching over 8 bases. V dropped 8 bases and J dropped 8; count of bases not matched to a gene: 7. The CDR3 is 12 amino acids. CDR1 SGHTA and CDR2 FQGNSA come from the germline V gene.

The chain employs TRBV3-1 (or the pseudogene TRBV3-2) and TRBJ1-1; D is undetermined. V shed 5 bases and J shed 4 bases, with 14 bases lying between them. Germline CDR1 is LGHDT and CDR2 is YNNKEL (reference sequence). The CDR3 is 14 amino acids. DNA of the CDR3: TGTGCCAGCAGCACAACCACGGTGGGCACTGAAGCTTTCTTT. The encoded protein is CASSTTTVGTEAFF.

CDR3 protein: CASSEVRVNEKLFF. The CDR3 DNA is TGTGCCAGCAGTGAAGTCAGGGTCAATGAAAAACTGTTTTTT. This chain joins TRBV25-1 and TRBJ1-4; tentatively, D is TRBD1 (5 bases). In germline, CDR1 is MGHDK, CDR2 SYGVNS. V was shortened by 2 bases and J by 5 bases, with 9 bases between the two germline ends. The CDR3 covers 14 residues.

The chain couples TRBV28 to TRBJ1-1; the match to TRBD1 covers 10 bases. The CDR3 spans 15 residues. J was trimmed by 4 bases and V by 1 base; bases with no gene match: 3. Per the germline V gene, CDR1 is MDHEN and CDR2 is SYDVKM. The CDR3 DNA sequence: TGTGCCAGCAGTTTATCCCGGACAGGGGGCACTGAAGCTTTCTTT. It yields the protein CASSLSRTGGTEAFF.

This clone appeared a few times. This chain joins TRBV29-1 and TRBJ2-7; D gene unclear. Germline CDR1 SQVTM, CDR2 ANQGSEA. V lost 6 bases, J lost 3 bases, and 12 bases lay in between. The CDR3 runs 12 residues. Here the CDR3 reads CSVLRNRYEQYF. The CDR3 DNA sequence: TGCAGCGTCCTCCGGAACCGCTACGAGCAGTACTTC.

V gene TRBV28 combines with J gene TRBJ1-3; 9 bases map to TRBD1. The CDR3 has 15 residues. Germline CDR1 reads MDHEN; CDR2 reads SYDVKM. V gave up 5 bases and J gave up 5 bases; unmatched junction bases: 7. CDR3 amino acids: CASSPQTGGRNTIYF. The CDR3 nucleotides read TGTGCCAGCAGTCCGCAGACAGGGGGTAGAAACACCATATATTTT.

The chain links TRBV6-5 to TRBJ1-6; D uncertain. CDR3 size: 13 residues. V dropped 5 bases and J dropped 8 bases, with 10 bases sitting between them. Germline V gene data show CDR1 as MNHEY and CDR2 as SVGAGI. The CDR3 protein is CASSRLSDSPLHF. Here the CDR3 DNA reads TGTGCCAGCAGTCGACTGAGCGATTCACCCCTCCACTTT.

Worth noting for this clone: One end of the junction is discordant with germline, which a read error may explain. The rearrangement links TRBV5-1 to TRBJ1-2; no definite D call. The CDR3 is made up of 13 amino acids. Per germline, CDR1 SGHRS and CDR2 YFSETQ. DNA for the CDR3: TGCGCCAGCAGCTTGGTGCCCGGATCTACTGCCGCCTTC. Its protein product is CASSLVPGSTAAF.

The chain recombines TRBV5-5 with TRBJ1-4; TRBD1 is a possible D gene (5 bases). The CDR3 spans 15 residues. CDR1 and CDR2 from the germline V gene are SGHKS and YYEKEE (reference sequence). V shed 2 bases and J shed 0 bases, with 8 bases lying between them. CDR3 amino acids: CASSFIRATNEKLFF. The CDR3, as DNA: TGTGCCAGCAGCTTTATCAGGGCAACTAATGAAAAACTGTTTTTT.